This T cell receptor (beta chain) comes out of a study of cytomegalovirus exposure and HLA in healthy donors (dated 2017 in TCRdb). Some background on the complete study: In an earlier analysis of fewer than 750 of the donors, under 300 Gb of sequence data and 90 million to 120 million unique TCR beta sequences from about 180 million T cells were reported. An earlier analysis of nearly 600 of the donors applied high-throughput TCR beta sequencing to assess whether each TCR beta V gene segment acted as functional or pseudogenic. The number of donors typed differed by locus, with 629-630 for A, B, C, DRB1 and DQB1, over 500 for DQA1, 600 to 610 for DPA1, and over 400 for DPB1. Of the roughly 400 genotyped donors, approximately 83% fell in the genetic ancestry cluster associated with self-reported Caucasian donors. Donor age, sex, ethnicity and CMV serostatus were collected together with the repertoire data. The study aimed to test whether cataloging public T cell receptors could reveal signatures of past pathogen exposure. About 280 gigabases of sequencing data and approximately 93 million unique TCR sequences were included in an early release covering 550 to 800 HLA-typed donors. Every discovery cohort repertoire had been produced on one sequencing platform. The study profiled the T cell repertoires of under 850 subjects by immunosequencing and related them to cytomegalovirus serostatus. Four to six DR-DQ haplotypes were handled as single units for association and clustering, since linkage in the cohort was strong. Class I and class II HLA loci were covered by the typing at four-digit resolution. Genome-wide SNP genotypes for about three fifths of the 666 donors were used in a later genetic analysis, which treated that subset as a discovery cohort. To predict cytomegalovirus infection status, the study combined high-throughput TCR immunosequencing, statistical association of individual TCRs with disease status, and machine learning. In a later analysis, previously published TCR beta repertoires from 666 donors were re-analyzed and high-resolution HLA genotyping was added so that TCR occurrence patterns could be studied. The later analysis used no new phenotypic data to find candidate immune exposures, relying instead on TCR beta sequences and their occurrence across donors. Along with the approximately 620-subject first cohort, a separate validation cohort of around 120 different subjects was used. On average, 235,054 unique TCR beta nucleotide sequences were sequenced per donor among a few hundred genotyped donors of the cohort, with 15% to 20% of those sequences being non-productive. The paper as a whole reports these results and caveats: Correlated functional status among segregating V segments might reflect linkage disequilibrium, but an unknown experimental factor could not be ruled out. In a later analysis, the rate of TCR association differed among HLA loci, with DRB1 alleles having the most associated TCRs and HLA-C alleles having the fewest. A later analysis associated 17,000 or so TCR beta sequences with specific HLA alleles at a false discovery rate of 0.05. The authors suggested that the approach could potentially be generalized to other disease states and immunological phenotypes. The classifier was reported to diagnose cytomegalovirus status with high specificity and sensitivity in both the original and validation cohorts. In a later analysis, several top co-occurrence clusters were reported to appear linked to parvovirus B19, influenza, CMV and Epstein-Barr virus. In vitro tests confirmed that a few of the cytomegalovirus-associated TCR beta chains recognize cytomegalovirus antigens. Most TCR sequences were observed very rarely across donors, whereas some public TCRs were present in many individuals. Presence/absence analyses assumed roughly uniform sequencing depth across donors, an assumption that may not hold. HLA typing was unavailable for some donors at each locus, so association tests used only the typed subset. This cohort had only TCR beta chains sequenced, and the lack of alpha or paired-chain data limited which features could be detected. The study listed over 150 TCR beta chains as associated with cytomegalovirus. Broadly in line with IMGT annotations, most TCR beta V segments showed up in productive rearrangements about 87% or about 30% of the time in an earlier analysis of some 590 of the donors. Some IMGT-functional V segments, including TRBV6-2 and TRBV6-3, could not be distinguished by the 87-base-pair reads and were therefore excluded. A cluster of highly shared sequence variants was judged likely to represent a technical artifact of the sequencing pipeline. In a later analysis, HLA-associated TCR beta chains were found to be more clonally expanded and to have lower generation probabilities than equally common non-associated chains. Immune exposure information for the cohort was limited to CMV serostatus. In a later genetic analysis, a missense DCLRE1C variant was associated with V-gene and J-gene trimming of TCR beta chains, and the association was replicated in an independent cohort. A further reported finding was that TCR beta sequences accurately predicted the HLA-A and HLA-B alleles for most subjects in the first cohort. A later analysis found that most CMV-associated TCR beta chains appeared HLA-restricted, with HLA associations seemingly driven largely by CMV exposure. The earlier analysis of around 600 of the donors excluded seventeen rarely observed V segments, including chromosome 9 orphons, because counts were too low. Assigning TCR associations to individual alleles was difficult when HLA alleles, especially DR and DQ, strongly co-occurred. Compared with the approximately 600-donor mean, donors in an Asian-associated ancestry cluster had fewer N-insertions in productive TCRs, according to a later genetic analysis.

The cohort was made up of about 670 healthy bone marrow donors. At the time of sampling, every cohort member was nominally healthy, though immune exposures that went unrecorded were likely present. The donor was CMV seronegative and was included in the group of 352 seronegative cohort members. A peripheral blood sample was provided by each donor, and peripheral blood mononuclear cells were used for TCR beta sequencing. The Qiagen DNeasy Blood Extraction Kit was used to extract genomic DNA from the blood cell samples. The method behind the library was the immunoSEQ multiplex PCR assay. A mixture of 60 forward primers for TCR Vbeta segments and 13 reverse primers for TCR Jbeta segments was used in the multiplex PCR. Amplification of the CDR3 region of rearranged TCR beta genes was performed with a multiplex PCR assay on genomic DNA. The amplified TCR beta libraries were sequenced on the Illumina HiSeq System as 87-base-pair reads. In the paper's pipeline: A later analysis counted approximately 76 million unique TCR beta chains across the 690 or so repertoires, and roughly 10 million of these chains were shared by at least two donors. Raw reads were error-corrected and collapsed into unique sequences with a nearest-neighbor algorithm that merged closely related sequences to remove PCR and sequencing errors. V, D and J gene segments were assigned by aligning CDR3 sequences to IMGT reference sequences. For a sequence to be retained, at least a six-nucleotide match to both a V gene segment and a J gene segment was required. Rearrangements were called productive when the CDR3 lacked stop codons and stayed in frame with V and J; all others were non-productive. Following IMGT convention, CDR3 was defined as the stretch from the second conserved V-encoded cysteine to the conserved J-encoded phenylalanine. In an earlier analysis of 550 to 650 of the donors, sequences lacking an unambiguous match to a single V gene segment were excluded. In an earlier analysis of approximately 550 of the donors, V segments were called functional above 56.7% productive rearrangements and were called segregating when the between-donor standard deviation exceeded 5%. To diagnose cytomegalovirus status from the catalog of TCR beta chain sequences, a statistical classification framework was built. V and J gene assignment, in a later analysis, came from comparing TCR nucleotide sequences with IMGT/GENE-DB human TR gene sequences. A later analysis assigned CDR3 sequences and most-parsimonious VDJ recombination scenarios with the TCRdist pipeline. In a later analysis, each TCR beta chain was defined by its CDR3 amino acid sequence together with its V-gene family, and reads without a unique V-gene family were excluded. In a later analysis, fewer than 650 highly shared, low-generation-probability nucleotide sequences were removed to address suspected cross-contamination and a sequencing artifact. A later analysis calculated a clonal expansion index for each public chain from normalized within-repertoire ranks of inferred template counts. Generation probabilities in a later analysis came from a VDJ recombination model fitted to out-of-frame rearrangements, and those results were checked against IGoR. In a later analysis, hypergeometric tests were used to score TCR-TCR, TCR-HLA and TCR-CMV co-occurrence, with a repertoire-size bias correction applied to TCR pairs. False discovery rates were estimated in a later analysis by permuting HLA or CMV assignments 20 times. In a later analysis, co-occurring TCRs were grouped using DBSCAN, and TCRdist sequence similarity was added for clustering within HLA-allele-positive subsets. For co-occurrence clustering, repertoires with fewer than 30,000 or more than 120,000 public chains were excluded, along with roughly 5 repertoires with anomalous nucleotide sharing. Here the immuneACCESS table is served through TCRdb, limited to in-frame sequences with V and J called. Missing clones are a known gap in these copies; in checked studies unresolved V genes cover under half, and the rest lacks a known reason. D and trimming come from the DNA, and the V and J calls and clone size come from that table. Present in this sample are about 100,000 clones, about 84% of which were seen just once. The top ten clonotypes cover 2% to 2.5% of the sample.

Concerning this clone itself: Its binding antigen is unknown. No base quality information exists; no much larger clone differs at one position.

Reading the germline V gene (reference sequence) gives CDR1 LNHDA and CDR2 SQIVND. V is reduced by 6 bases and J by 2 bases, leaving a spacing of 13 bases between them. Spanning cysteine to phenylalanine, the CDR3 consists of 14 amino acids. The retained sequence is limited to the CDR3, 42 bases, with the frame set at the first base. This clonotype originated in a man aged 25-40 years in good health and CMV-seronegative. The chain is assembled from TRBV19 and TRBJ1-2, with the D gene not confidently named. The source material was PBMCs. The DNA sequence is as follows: TGTGCCAGTAGCCCCGTGGAGGCGAACTATGGCTACACCTTC. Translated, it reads CASSPVEANYGYTF.